The rows below give T cell receptor beta chains drawn from one sample of a study of blood T cell repertoires in COVID-19. Data came from immunoSEQ multiplex PCR; TCRdb stores just in-frame clones and leaves some out. Among some 260,000 clones listed, roughly 90% were seen once. Sequencing input: peripheral blood. These receptors originate from a woman aged 30 to 39 with acute or convalescent COVID-19. Each CDR3 is given with its conserved first and last residue. Expanded clones get a size class; other rows say once, few or many, or leave the size out.

clone_size: .; v_call: TRBV30; j_call: TRBJ1-2; cdr3_aa: CAWSALRGRGYTF
clone_size: .; v_call: TRBV7-9; j_call: TRBJ2-3; cdr3_aa: CASSPQGSDTQYF
clone_size: .; v_call: TRBV27; j_call: TRBJ1-4; cdr3_aa: CASSSRTGGIFTNEKLFF
clone_size: .; v_call: TRBV5-1; j_call: TRBJ1-2; cdr3_aa: CASSLEDIDGYTF
clone_size: .; v_call: TRBV3-1/TRBV3-2; j_call: TRBJ2-3; cdr3_aa: CASSPDYGTDTQYF
clone_size: .; v_call: TRBV7-2; j_call: TRBJ1-4; cdr3_aa: CASSSTTGLTNEKLFF
clone_size: .; v_call: TRBV12-3/TRBV12-4; j_call: TRBJ2-3; cdr3_aa: CASTPRDTQYF
clone_size: .; v_call: TRBV19; j_call: TRBJ2-2; cdr3_aa: CASSISGGNTGELFF
clone_size: .; v_call: TRBV21-1; j_call: TRBJ1-5; cdr3_aa: CASSKEGTGLNLSNQPQHF
clone_size: .; v_call: TRBV18; j_call: TRBJ2-7; cdr3_aa: CASSLDSAYEQYF
clone_size: once; v_call: TRBV13; j_call: TRBJ2-5; cdr3_aa: CASSLGAGQGQETQYF
clone_size: .; v_call: TRBV15; j_call: TRBJ1-1; cdr3_aa: CATSRDWQQGSIKAFF
clone_size: .; v_call: TRBV12-3/TRBV12-4; j_call: TRBJ1-2; cdr3_aa: CASSSLFGYTF
clone_size: .; v_call: TRBV6-5; j_call: TRBJ2-1; cdr3_aa: CASSYRARGNNEQFF
clone_size: once; v_call: TRBV2; j_call: TRBJ1-3; cdr3_aa: CASTITDRGFGNTIYF
clone_size: .; v_call: TRBV5-4; j_call: TRBJ1-3; cdr3_aa: CASSLAAGNSGNTIYF
clone_size: .; v_call: TRBV13; j_call: TRBJ2-7; cdr3_aa: CASSLRRHEQYF
clone_size: .; v_call: TRBV5-3; j_call: TRBJ2-7; cdr3_aa: CARSLAGCNEQYF
clone_size: .; v_call: TRBV18; j_call: TRBJ1-5; cdr3_aa: CASSPDSGNQPQHF
clone_size: .; v_call: TRBV5-1; j_call: TRBJ2-5; cdr3_aa: CASSLENLKETQYF
clone_size: .; v_call: TRBV9; j_call: TRBJ2-7; cdr3_aa: CASSVEVGSSYEQYF
clone_size: .; v_call: TRBV11-2; j_call: TRBJ1-3; cdr3_aa: CASSLRPDPGNTIYF
clone_size: .; v_call: TRBV19; j_call: TRBJ2-3; cdr3_aa: CASSIAGVTDTQYF
clone_size: .; v_call: TRBV6-1; j_call: TRBJ1-2; cdr3_aa: CASSDQLGYGYTF
clone_size: .; v_call: TRBV7-9; j_call: TRBJ1-2; cdr3_aa: CASSLEFWGQGISDGYTF
clone_size: .; v_call: TRBV3-1/TRBV3-2; j_call: TRBJ1-2; cdr3_aa: CASSQDLTTGEGYTF
clone_size: once; v_call: TRBV27; j_call: TRBJ2-7; cdr3_aa: CASSSRTGTSGTYEQYF
clone_size: .; v_call: TRBV19; j_call: TRBJ2-7; cdr3_aa: CASSIEGSASHYEQYF
clone_size: .; v_call: TRBV4-2; j_call: TRBJ2-7; cdr3_aa: CASSQTSGTYEQYF
clone_size: .; v_call: TRBV11-3; j_call: TRBJ2-2; cdr3_aa: CASSFGVFIAGTGELFF
clone_size: once; v_call: TRBV12-3/TRBV12-4; j_call: TRBJ1-1; cdr3_aa: CASSFGSEAFF